These 3 T cell receptor beta chains originate from one sample sequenced in a study of CD8 T cells in Susac syndrome. Random hexamers were used to reverse transcribe an amount of about 0.45 to 1 ug RNA. TCRdb itself ran the immunoSEQ multiplex PCR reads through MiXCR, one entry per CDR3 protein. The sample lists approximately 180,000 distinct CDR3 sequences, roughly 92% occurring once. Sequenced: CD4+ T cells from PBMCs. Receptors were obtained from a human donor with multiple sclerosis.

This rearrangement joins TRBV9 to TRBJ2-5; the match to TRBD2 covers 8 bases. Germline V gives CDR1 SGDLS, CDR2 YYNGEE. After removal of 7 bases from V and 2 bases from J, the junction contained 7 bases not matched to a gene. CDR3 length: 14 residues. This CDR3 reads CASGGGGLQETQYF. The CDR3 DNA reads as TGTGCCAGCGGCGGCGGGGGGTTACAAGAGACCCAGTACTTC.

The chain uses TRBV19 and TRBJ2-1; no definite D call. The CDR3 is made up of 17 amino acids. The V gene lost 3 bases and the J gene lost 2 bases, with 17 bases spanning the gap. Per germline, CDR1 LNHDA and CDR2 SQIVND (reference sequence). The CDR3 coding sequence is TGTGCCAGTAGTATTATTGGAGCTCCCGGCACCTACAATGAGCAGTTCTTC. It codes for CASSIIGAPGTYNEQFF.

This clonotype has more than one count but fewer than ten. This chain connects TRBV7-9 to TRBJ1-1; no clear D. Trimming removed 5 bases from V and 5 bases from J, with 9 bases in between. Per the germline V gene, CDR1 is SEHNR and CDR2 is FQNEAQ (reference sequence). The CDR3 length is 12 residues. The CDR3 DNA sequence: TGTGCCAGCAGCCCCGGACGAACTGAAGCTTTCTTT. Translation: CASSPGRTEAFF.